The T cell receptor beta chain described here comes from a study of T cells in Graves' hyperthyroidism and ophthalmopathy. Study-wide points: Within blood appeared most thyroid clonotypes that had expanded above 0.001. Stable hyperthyroidism was told apart from ophthalmopathy by a model built on 13 V-J features.

It was uncontrolled infection, other autoimmune disease, pregnancy or lactation that excluded patients. In making diagnoses, clinical symptoms, serum thyroxine and TRAb, thyroid ultrasound and orbital computed tomography were all used. Researchers amplified the TCR beta CDR3 regions from RNA transcripts. HTBI primers drove first-round RT-PCR of the TCR CDR3. A single record per CDR3 protein comes from TCRdb applying MiXCR to the multiplex PCR reads. The profile shows some 510,000 distinct CDR3 sequences, about 43% of them singletons. Germline CDR1 is SQVTM and CDR2 is ANQGSEA. V was trimmed by 4 bases and J by 6 bases, leaving 7 bases between them. The CDR3 is 11 residues long. A remark on this clonotype: As yet, its antigen is unknown.

The chain uses TRBV29-1 and TRBJ1-5, with unresolved D. The sequencing sample was made of peripheral blood or thyroid tissue (not recorded which). The origin of this receptor is a woman aged 18-29 years with Graves' hyperthyroidism. CDR3: CSVGVGQPQHF. The CDR3 DNA follows: TGCAGCGTTGGGGTCGGTCAGCCCCAGCATTTT.